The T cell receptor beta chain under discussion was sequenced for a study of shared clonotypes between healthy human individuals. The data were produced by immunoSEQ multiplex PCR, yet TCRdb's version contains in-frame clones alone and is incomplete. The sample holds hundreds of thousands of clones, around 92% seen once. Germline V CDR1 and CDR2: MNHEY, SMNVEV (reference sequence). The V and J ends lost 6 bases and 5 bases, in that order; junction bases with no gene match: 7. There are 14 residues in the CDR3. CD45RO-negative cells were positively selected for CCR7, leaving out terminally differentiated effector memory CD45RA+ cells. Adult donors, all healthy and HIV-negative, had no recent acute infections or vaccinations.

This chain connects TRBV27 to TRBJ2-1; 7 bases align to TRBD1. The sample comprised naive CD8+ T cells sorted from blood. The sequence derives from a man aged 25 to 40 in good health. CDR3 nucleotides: TGTGCCAGCAGACTACTGGGACAGAACAATGAGCAGTTCTTC. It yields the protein CASRLLGQNNEQFF.